These T cell receptor beta chains were read from a single sample in a study of response to subunit inactivated influenza vaccine. One entry per CDR3 protein, called by TCRdb with MiXCR from the RT-PCR reads. The data show about 780,000 distinct CDR3 sequences, approximately 17% seen once. Sequencing was performed on PBMCs from blood, taken more than 4 days after vaccination. These receptors all come from a man between 45 and 60 years old who received an inactivated influenza vaccine. CDR3s include the opening cysteine and the closing phenylalanine or tryptophan. D genes are given only for firm matches. Clone size appears in some rows only: once, few, many, or a class for an expanded clone.

TRBV5-1	few	TRBD1	TRBJ2-2	TGCGCCAGCAGCTTAGACAGGGGTCCGAACACCGGGGAGCTGTTTTTT	CASSLDRGPNTGELFF
TRBV11-2	few	.	TRBJ2-1	TGTGCCAGCAGCTTAGGTGCGGAGGCTGGTGAGCAGTTCTTC	CASSLGAEAGEQFF
TRBV20-1	.	TRBD1	TRBJ1-4	TGCAGTGCTAGTGTGACAGGGGATGAAAAACTGTTTTTT	CSASVTGDEKLFF
TRBV24-1	many	TRBD2	TRBJ2-5	TGTGCCACCTCTAGCGGGCAAGAGACCCAGTACTTC	CATSSGQETQYF
TRBV29-1	many	.	TRBJ2-7	TGCAGCGTTGCCCGTTCGATGGACGAGCAGTACTTC	CSVARSMDEQYF
TRBV12-3/TRBV12-4	few	TRBD2	TRBJ2-3	TGTGCCAGCAGTTTGCGGGTCAGCCGACTAGCGGGAGGACGAGCCGAGACTACAGATACGCAGTATTTT	CASSLRVSRLAGGRAETTDTQYF
TRBV29-1	many	.	TRBJ2-7	TGCAGCGCAATGGAATCAGGGAGCGAGCAGTACTTC	CSAMESGSEQYF
TRBV25-1	few	.	TRBJ1-1	TGTGCCAGCTACCCCCCAGGTCGATCGAACACTGAAGCTTTCTTT	CASYPPGRSNTEAFF
TRBV28	.	.	TRBJ2-5	TGTGCCAGCAGGGGGCCTAGCAATCAAGAGACCCAGTACTTC	CASRGPSNQETQYF
TRBV2	.	.	TRBJ1-1	TGTGCCAGCAGTGATCAGAACACTGAAGCTTTCTTT	CASSDQNTEAFF
TRBV5-1	once	TRBD2	TRBJ2-1	TGCGCCAGCAGCTTGGATAGCGGGGGGGCCTATGAGCAGTTCTTC	CASSLDSGGAYEQFF
TRBV12-3/TRBV12-4	.	TRBD1	TRBJ2-1	TGTGCCACCGACCGGGACAGAGCCTACAATGAGCAGTTCTTC	CATDRDRAYNEQFF
TRBV20-1	few	TRBD2	TRBJ2-2	TGCAGTGCCAGTGGACTAGCGAACACCGGGGAGCTGTTTTTT	CSASGLANTGELFF
TRBV5-1	.	.	TRBJ2-7	TGCCCCAGCAGCTCAAACCCAGGGAGTGGATACGAGCAGTACTTC	CPSSSNPGSGYEQYF
TRBV5-1	.	.	TRBJ2-3	TGCGCCAGCAGCTTGGATCAGGGCGAGGCAGATACGCAGTATTTT	CASSLDQGEADTQYF
TRBV6-1	many	TRBD1	TRBJ2-1	TGTGCCAGCAGTCTAGGGACAGGGTGGAATGAGCAGTTCTTC	CASSLGTGWNEQFF
TRBV7-9	.	TRBD1	TRBJ2-5	TGTGCCAGCAGCCTCCCGATGACAGGGAGAGAGACCCAGTACTTC	CASSLPMTGRETQYF
TRBV30	.	.	TRBJ1-1	TGTGCCTGGAGTGTACGGGGTCGGGGGACTGAAGCTTTCTTT	CAWSVRGRGTEAFF
TRBV20-1	many	.	TRBJ1-1	TGCAGTGCCGTCGGGACGGTGAACACTGAAGCTTTCTTT	CSAVGTVNTEAFF
TRBV10-3	many	TRBD2	TRBJ2-3	TGTGCCATCAGCAGAGGGACTAGCGGGGACACAGATACGCAGTATTTT	CAISRGTSGDTDTQYF
TRBV12-3/TRBV12-4	.	TRBD1	TRBJ1-1	TGTGCCGCCGGACAGGGGAACACTGAAGCTTTCTTT	CAAGQGNTEAFF
TRBV5-6	.	TRBD2	TRBJ2-1	TGTGCCAGCAGCTCACCACCCGGACTAGCGGTCTTAAGCAATGAGCAGTTCTTC	CASSSPPGLAVLSNEQFF
TRBV7-8	few	TRBD2	TRBJ2-2	TGTGCCAGCAGCCCCACGAGGGAGGGCCGAAGCGGGGAGCTGTTTTTT	CASSPTREGRSGELFF
TRBV5-4	.	TRBD1	TRBJ2-1	TGTGCCAGCAGCTTGCAGGGGGCCAGCAATGAGCAGTTCTTC	CASSLQGASNEQFF
TRBV28	few	.	TRBJ1-2	TGTGCCAGCAGTATTAACAGGGTCGGCTACACCTTC	CASSINRVGYTF
TRBV20-1	.	TRBD2	TRBJ2-3	TGCAGTGCTTCGCTAGCGGGAGGCGCAGATACGCAGTATTTT	CSASLAGGADTQYF
TRBV6-5	.	TRBD1	TRBJ2-7	TGTGTCAGCAGTTACTTAAAGGGGGCAAAGTACGAGCAGTACTTC	CVSSYLKGAKYEQYF
TRBV19	.	.	TRBJ2-7	TGTGCCAGTAGTATTACCCCCGGTGGCGAGCAGTACTTC	CASSITPGGEQYF
TRBV30	.	TRBD2	TRBJ2-1	TGTGCCTGTTCAGGGCTAGCGGAGTACAATGAGCAGTTCTTC	CACSGLAEYNEQFF